The 5 T cell receptor beta chains given below trace back to one sample, sequenced in a study of T cell repertoires in aging, cancer and after chemotherapy (dated by TCRdb to between 2018 and 2021). For sequencing, an Illumina MiSeq was employed. Rearranged TRB sequences spanning V, D and J segments were amplified by multiplex touch-down PCR using a mixed TRB-A/B primer pool. TCRdb reprocessed the public reads (quality trimming at Q25 with fastp, clone calling with MiXCR) and kept in-frame beta chains. Rows with a matching CDR3 protein are joined into one entry that keeps the most common DNA and genes. For this sample there are more than 2,500 distinct CDR3 sequences; 24% appear just once. The ten most abundant clones make up approximately 10% of the sample. TCR beta rearrangements were amplified from genomic DNA extracted from peripheral blood rather than from sorted cells or RNA. Input material: blood. Source of these receptors: a human donor with a solid tumor.

Here the CDR3 DNA reads TGTGCCAGCAGTCCGCGGGGGGAGTTCACTGAAGCTTTCTTT. It translates to CASSPRGEFTEAFF. The chain combines TRBV12-3 or TRBV12-4 with TRBJ1-1, with D possibly matching TRBD1 (5 bases). Trimming removed 5 bases at V and 4 bases at J, with 14 bases between. This CDR3 spans 14 amino acids.

The gene calls are TRBV14 and TRBJ2-5, with D possibly matching TRBD2 (5 bases). The CDR3 is 17 amino acids. Germline loops: CDR1 SGHDN, CDR2 FVKESK. V gave up 2 bases and J gave up 5 bases, with 21 bases separating them. For the CDR3, the DNA is TGTGCCAGCAGCCAATGGAGGCCGGGCGACCGCCGGGAGACCCAGTACTTC. Amino acids: CASSQWRPGDRRETQYF.

Relative to its sample, this clonotype is medium-sized (0.01 to 0.1%). The chain combines TRBV14 with TRBJ2-2, with D hard to call. V was trimmed by 3 bases and J by 0 bases, leaving 11 bases between them. The CDR3 totals 16 residues. Germline V gives CDR1 SGHDN, CDR2 FVKESK. The CDR3 DNA reads TGTGCCAGCAGCCAGACGGTACGGTCGAACACCGGGGAGCTGTTTTTT. It specifies CASSQTVRSNTGELFF.

This clonotype is termed medium-sized. The chain recombines TRBV6-2 or TRBV6-3 with TRBJ1-6; D ambiguous. V lost 5 bases to trimming and J lost 7 bases, with 18 bases between them. The CDR3 length is 16 residues. Germline assignment: CDR1 MNHEY and CDR2 SVGEGT. The CDR3 bases are TGTGCCAGCAGTCCGGACGGACTCGTCGTAAATTCACCCCTCCACTTT. Its protein product is CASSPDGLVVNSPLHF.

By sample share, this clonotype is medium-sized. The CDR3 sequence is CASSRPTGSNEQFF. The CDR3 DNA sequence: TGTGCCAGCAGTCGGCCGACAGGGTCCAATGAGCAGTTCTTC. The V call is TRBV6-5, the J call TRBJ2-1; 7 positions match TRBD1. V lost 5 bases and J lost 6; bases outside the gene matches: 7. There are 14 residues in the CDR3. Per germline, CDR1 MNHEY and CDR2 SVGAGI.